This record looks at one T cell receptor (beta chain) sequence and its context. This sample is drawn from a study of blood T cell repertoires in COVID-19. Sequencing was performed with immunoSEQ multiplex PCR; in TCRdb, only in-frame clones are kept and a portion is missing. The sample carries about 170,000 clones, about four fifths recorded once. The sample taken for sequencing was peripheral blood. The source is a man in his 70s with active or convalescent COVID-19.

DNA of the CDR3: TGTGCCAGCAGCCCGGGACAGGGCTGGGAGACCCAGTACTTC. Its protein product is CASSPGQGWETQYF. This chain links TRBV11-3 with TRBJ2-5, with 9 nucleotides matching TRBD1. Germline CDR1 SGHNT, CDR2 YENEEA. The CDR3 contains 14 residues. V trimming: 5 bases; J trimming: 5 bases; junction bases outside the gene matches: 6.